The present T cell receptor (beta chain) was sequenced within a study of T cell responses to AZD1222 COVID-19 vaccine. In the case of this clone: The antigen remains undetermined.

The CDR3 is 18 amino acids. Trimming cost V 3 bases and J 5 bases; bases outside gene matches: 8. Produced via immunoSEQ multiplex PCR; TCRdb's table is partial and in-frame only. The data hold about 120,000 clones, with approximately 85% observed a single time. General observations from the study: The peak T cell response came first, and repertoires were sampled only after it.

This sample comprised peripheral blood, obtained on day 0 of MenACWY control vaccination. The rearrangement links TRBV5-7 to TRBJ2-1, with 16 bases fitting TRBD2. TRBV5-7 is an ORF for which the function is uncertain. The clonotype originates from an adult in good health. The chain's CDR3 is CASSYGTSGGDKDNEQFF. For the CDR3, the DNA is TGTGCCAGCAGCTACGGGACTAGCGGGGGGGATAAGGACAATGAGCAGTTCTTC.